This T cell receptor (beta chain) is from a study of cytomegalovirus exposure and HLA in healthy donors. Study-wide context: HLA-typed donors contributed around 85 million unique TCRs, which were held in an early data release.

The germline CDR1 and CDR2 sequences are SGHRS and YFSETQ. V shed 0 bases and J shed 3 bases, with 6 bases lying between them. CDR3 length: 13 residues. Amplification used 60 Vbeta primers and 13 Jbeta primers. Measured with immunoSEQ multiplex PCR; TCRdb has only the in-frame clones, and not every one. The table lists 200,000 or so clones, approximately 84% of them singletons. The genes are TRBV5-1 and TRBJ1-2; no firm D call. The sample taken for sequencing was PBMCs. This clonotype was obtained from a boy aged 5-17 years in good health and CMV-seronegative. The CDR3 loop reads CASSLVRDYGYTF. The DNA for the CDR3 is TGCGCCAGCAGCTTGGTGCGGGACTATGGCTACACCTTC.